These 5 T cell receptor beta chains were sequenced from one sample in a study of T-cell memory formation after mild COVID-19 (dated by TCRdb to about 2021). Library preparation was by 5' RACE. TCRdb names Illumina NovaSeq 6000 as the instrument used. TCRdb trimmed public reads at Q25 via fastp, called clones via MiXCR and kept in-frame beta chains. For every CDR3 protein sequence, its rows merge into one entry that carries the most common genes and DNA. Here the sample has roughly 250,000 distinct CDR3 sequences; 16% occur a single time. Around 3.8% of the sample comes from the top ten. The sample taken for sequencing was PBMCs or a T cell subset sorted from them (not recorded which). These receptor sequences come from a man younger than 35 who had mild COVID-19 (a few samples of this study predate the infection). The sample titles of this study are shuffled in the database, so cell type and time point are left out; the donor was told from shared clones.

The rearrangement uses TRBV5-1 and TRBJ1-5; TRBD1 aligns across 8 bases. This CDR3 is 14 amino acids long. Germline assignment: CDR1 SGHRS and CDR2 YFSETQ. The V gene end was trimmed by 2 bases and the J gene end by 8 bases; junction bases not matched to a gene: 6. In nucleotides, the CDR3 is TGCGCCAGCAGCTTCGGACAGGGCGGGGAGCCCCAGCATTTT. Protein sequence: CASSFGQGGEPQHF.

This clonotype came up a few times. The V and J genes are TRBV7-9 and TRBJ1-1; the D is unclear. Germline-derived CDR1 and CDR2 are SEHNR and FQNEAQ (reference sequence). The CDR3 has 16 residues. Trimming removed 1 base at V and 0 bases at J, with 12 bases between. CDR3 coding DNA: TGTGCCAGCAGCTTAGATTATGGGGTGGTGAACACTGAAGCTTTCTTT. Encoded protein: CASSLDYGVVNTEAFF.

A remark on this clonotype: Given a much more abundant clone one base away, this may be a read error. V gene TRBV5-1 combines with J gene TRBJ2-3; 7 nucleotides agree with TRBD2. The CDR3 length is 15 residues. CDR1 is SGHRS and CDR2 is YFSETQ in the germline V gene. CDR3 loop: CDSSPGRGGTDTQYF. Written as DNA, the CDR3 is TGCGACAGCAGCCCCGGTCGGGGAGGGACAGATACGCAGTATTTT. The full variable domain, with the rest looked up from reference TRBV5-1 and TRBJ2-3, is KAGVTQTPRYLIKTRGQQVTLSCSPISGHRSVSWYQQTPGQGLQFLFEYFSETQRNKGNFPGRFSGRQFSNSRSEMNVSTLELGDSALYLCDSSPGRGGTDTQYFGPGTRLTVL.

This clonotype came up many times. The J gene is TRBJ2-5, the V gene TRBV12-3 or TRBV12-4, with D perhaps assigned TRBD1 or TRBD2 (5 bases each). The V end was cut by 10 bases, the J end by 1 base, with 10 bases between. CDR3 length: 12 residues. CDR3 amino acids: CATGTGQETQYF. CDR3 DNA: TGTGCCACCGGGACGGGCCAAGAGACCCAGTACTTC.

This clonotype was detected a few times. The chain links TRBV6-1 to TRBJ2-5; D gene unclear. The CDR3 length is 13 residues. Trimming took off 2 bases at V and 0 bases at J, with 4 bases between the two ends. The V gene's germline CDR1 is MNHNS and CDR2 SASEGT. The CDR3 nucleotides are TGTGCCAGCAGTGAACAGCACCAAGAGACCCAGTACTTC. Protein: CASSEQHQETQYF.